This T cell receptor (beta chain) was identified in a study of blood T cell repertoires in COVID-19. Germline V CDR1 and CDR2: MNHEY, SVGAGI. There are 15 residues in the CDR3. With 7 bases removed from V and 5 bases from J, the gap between germline ends came to 17 bases. Cohort 3 recovered donors had two negative PCRs, clearance, or symptom resolution. TCRdb's table, derived via immunoSEQ multiplex PCR, lists solely in-frame clones and lacks some. The table lists 350,000 or so clones, less than 90% of them singletons. Source material: PBMCs or T cells enriched from blood (not recorded which). The V and J genes are TRBV6-5 and TRBJ2-2; D unclear. The sequence came from a woman in her 30s who had recovered from COVID-19. CDR3 loop: CASTVARSLTGELFF. The CDR3 DNA follows: TGTGCCAGCACGGTAGCACGAAGCCTTACCGGGGAGCTGTTTTTT.